Following are 29 T cell receptor beta chains from one sample sequenced in a study of breast tumors, draining lymph nodes, adjacent tissues. Samples came from axillary lymph nodes draining the breast cancer. TCRdb re-analysed the multiplex PCR reads in MiXCR, keeping a single row per CDR3 protein. The sample includes 100,000 to 150,000 distinct CDR3 sequences, approximately 20% of them seen just once. The sample was axillary lymph node tissue. The receptors here all came from a female donor with breast cancer. Some clones in this sample may be carry-over from other donors' samples.

Turning to this clonotype: A much larger clone lies a single base off, so this may be a read error. This chain connects TRBV5-1 to TRBJ1-4; the D gene is possibly TRBD1 (5 bases). Germline CDR1 is SGHRS and CDR2 is YFSETQ. CDR3 length equals 15 residues. As DNA, the CDR3 is TGCGCCAGCAGCCTCACAGGAACAACTAATGAAAACCTGTTTTTT. This gives the protein CASSLTGTTNENLFF.

This clonotype appeared many times. The V gene is TRBV30, the J gene TRBJ2-5; 15 nucleotides line up with TRBD2. V lost 3 bases to trimming and J lost 2 bases; unmatched junction nucleotides: 4. Germline values: CDR1 GTSNPN, CDR2 SVGIG (reference sequence). This CDR3 is built from 16 residues. CDR3 amino acids: CAWSSGLAGGQETQYF. The CDR3 nucleotides are TGTGCCTGGAGCTCGGGACTAGCGGGAGGACAAGAGACCCAGTACTTC.

This clonotype was recorded many times. The rearrangement links TRBV30 to TRBJ2-1; 10 nucleotides agree with TRBD2. CDR1 is GTSNPN and CDR2 is SVGIG in the germline V gene (reference sequence). The CDR3 consists of 13 residues. The ends lost 3 bases at V and 6 bases at J; junction bases unmatched: 2. CDR3 in DNA: TGTGCCTGGAGGCTAGCGGGAGTCAATGAGCAGTTCTTC. This translates into CAWRLAGVNEQFF.

This clonotype was counted many times. V and J are TRBV19 and TRBJ2-5, with TRBD1 matching 9 bases. From germline, CDR1 is LNHDA and CDR2 SQIVND (reference sequence). This CDR3 has 14 amino acids. Trimming cost V 4 bases and J 2 bases; bases outside gene matches: 2. The CDR3 coding sequence is TGTGCCAGTAGTAGGGACAGGGCGCAAGAGACCCAGTACTTC. Translated: CASSRDRAQETQYF.

This clonotype has more than one count but fewer than ten. This chain uses TRBV28 with TRBJ2-2; D not certain. V was cut by 5 bases and J by 1 base, with 5 bases left in between. The CDR3 covers 13 residues. Per the germline V gene, CDR1 is MDHEN and CDR2 is SYDVKM. The CDR3 coding sequence is TGTGCCAGCAGTGTCTGGAACACCGGGGAGCTGTTTTTT. Encoded protein: CASSVWNTGELFF.

This clonotype was picked up many times. This chain uses TRBV11-3 with TRBJ2-1, with TRBD2 matching 8 bases. The CDR3 loop spans 14 amino acids. Germline-derived CDR1 and CDR2 are SGHNT and YENEEA. J was trimmed by 6 bases and V by 3 bases; bases with no gene match: 4. CDR3 nucleotides: TGTGCCAGCAGCTTGGTAGCGGGAAGCAATGAGCAGTTCTTC. Protein: CASSLVAGSNEQFF.

The CDR3 DNA sequence: TGTGCCAGCAGTGAAGCGGCGGGGCCCCGCAATGAGCAGTTCTTC. It codes for CASSEAAGPRNEQFF. The chain recombines TRBV6-1 with TRBJ2-1; tentatively, D is TRBD2 (6 bases). Trimming took 0 bases from V and 6 from J, leaving 12 bases between them. There are 15 residues in the CDR3. CDR1 is MNHNS and CDR2 is SASEGT in the germline V gene.

This clonotype was picked up a small number of times. The genes are TRBV28 and TRBJ2-5; D is possibly TRBD1 (5 bases). CDR3 length: 16 residues. The V end lost 4 bases, the J end lost 2 bases, and 17 bases lay between the germline ends. Germline CDR1 reads MDHEN; CDR2 reads SYDVKM. The CDR3 region is CASSSLTQGIQETQYF. The CDR3 DNA is TGTGCCAGCAGTTCACTTACTCAGGGTATTCAAGAGACCCAGTACTTC.

This clonotype has only a few counts. Just one base apart from a much larger clone, this may be a read error. CDR3 nucleotide sequence: TGCAGTGCTAGAGGTGACGGCGGGAGGTCCCTGAGCACAGATACGCAGTATTTT. Translated, it gives CSARGDGGRSLSTDTQYF. The chain is built from TRBV20-1 and TRBJ2-3; 8 bases are shared with TRBD2. The CDR3 sequence is 18 residues long. Germline values: CDR1 DFQATT, CDR2 SNEGSKA (reference sequence). Trimming removed 1 base from V and 0 bases from J; junction bases left unmatched: 12.

There are many counts of this clonotype. J is TRBJ2-7 and V is TRBV20-1; D might be TRBD1 (5 bases). The germline gives CDR1 DFQATT, CDR2 SNEGSKA (reference sequence). The CDR3 is made up of 15 amino acids. The V end lost 1 base, the J end lost 3 bases, and 16 bases lay between the germline ends. The CDR3 sequence is CSARVFGAKRYEQYF. The CDR3 DNA follows: TGCAGTGCTAGAGTTTTTGGGGCCAAACGCTACGAGCAGTACTTC.

The chain recombines TRBV27 with TRBJ1-3; D unclear. The CDR3 spans 14 residues. The germline V gene has CDR1 MNHEY and CDR2 SMNVEV (reference sequence). The V end was cut by 5 bases, the J end by 1 base, with 9 bases between. Written as DNA, the CDR3 is TGTGCCAGCAGTCGCCGCGTTTCTGGAAACACCATATATTTT. Translation: CASSRRVSGNTIYF.

The V call is TRBV2, the J call TRBJ2-2, with D possibly being TRBD2 (6 bases). The CDR3 covers 15 residues. In germline, CDR1 is SNHLY, CDR2 FYNNEI. The V and J ends lost 7 bases and 2 bases respectively, with 14 bases between them. The CDR3 reads CASTRLVFNTGELFF. CDR3 sequence (DNA): TGTGCCAGCACCCGACTAGTATTCAACACCGGGGAGCTGTTTTTT.

This clonotype was picked up many times. This chain links TRBV9 with TRBJ1-6; D remains unclear. The V gene's germline CDR1 is SGDLS and CDR2 YYNGEE. V lost 0 bases and J 9 bases, leaving 7 bases between the germline ends. The CDR3 runs 13 residues. The CDR3 DNA is TGTGCCAGCAGCGTAGCCAGTGGTTCACCCCTCCACTTT. The encoded protein is CASSVASGSPLHF.

This clonotype was picked up a small number of times. This rearrangement joins TRBV7-9 to TRBJ1-4, with D unresolved. The CDR3 has 13 residues. The V and J ends lost 3 bases and 8 bases respectively, with 10 bases between them. Looked up from germline, CDR1 is SEHNR and CDR2 is FQNEAQ (reference sequence). The CDR3 region is CASSFLSQEKLFF. The CDR3 DNA is TGTGCCAGCAGCTTCCTGAGCCAAGAAAAACTGTTTTTT.

On this clonotype: With a much larger clone just one base away, this may be a read error. The gene calls are TRBV30 and TRBJ2-7; D is unresolved. Germline V gives CDR1 GTSNPN, CDR2 SVGIG (reference sequence). Between the trimmed V and J ends, which lost 3 bases and 3 bases, there was a span of 6 bases. This CDR3 has 11 amino acids. The CDR3 loop is CAWRQDYEQYF. Written as DNA, the CDR3 is TGTGCCTGGAGGCAGGACTACGAGCAGTACTTC.

Remarks on this clonotype: This may be a read error: a much more frequent sequence differs by one nucleotide. V is TRBV12-3 or TRBV12-4 and J is TRBJ2-1; 9 positions agree with TRBD2. The CDR3 contains 15 residues. CDR3: CASSLGTSLCNEQFF. In DNA form, the CDR3 reads TGTGCCAGCAGCTTAGGGACTAGCCTCTGCAATGAGCAGTTCTTC.

The CDR3 reads CASSQNEGNTIYF. CDR3 DNA: TGTGCCAGCAGCCAGAACGAAGGAAACACCATATATTTT. V usage is TRBV3-1 and J usage is TRBJ1-3; no clear D. This CDR3 has 13 amino acids. Trimming cost V 3 bases and J 4 bases, with 7 bases left between them. The V gene's germline CDR1 is LGHDT and CDR2 YNNKEL (reference sequence).

The chain is built from TRBV3-1 and TRBJ1-2, with D possibly TRBD1 on 6 matching bases. Germline V CDR1 and CDR2: LGHDT, YNNKEL (reference sequence). The CDR3 has 15 amino acids. V was pared by 1 base and J by 4 bases, with 13 bases between. CDR3 bases: TGTGCCAGCAGCCAAGGGTGGCAGGGGTTCTATGGCTACACCTTC. This codes for CASSQGWQGFYGYTF. Together with reference TRBV3-1 and TRBJ1-2, the CDR3 gives the full variable domain: DTAVSQTPKYLVTQMGNDKSIKCEQNLGHDTMYWYKQDSKKFLKIMFSYNNKELIINETVPNRFSPKSPDKAHLNLHINSLELGDSAVYFCASSQGWQGFYGYTFGSGTRLTVV.

This clonotype was recorded at least ten times. The chain recombines TRBV20-1 with TRBJ1-5; TRBD1 agrees at 7 bases. J lost 5 bases, V lost 0 bases, and 13 bases had no gene match. This CDR3 has 17 residues. CDR1 is DFQATT and CDR2 is SNEGSKA in the germline V gene (reference sequence). As DNA, the CDR3 is TGCAGTGCTAGAGAAGGCTTCCGCAGGGGGTCATATCAGCCCCAGCATTTT. Translated: CSAREGFRRGSYQPQHF.

This clonotype was picked up many times. The chain joins TRBV11-2 to TRBJ1-4; D is possibly TRBD1 (5 bases). The CDR3 is made up of 15 amino acids. V dropped 0 bases and J dropped 8 bases, with 13 bases sitting between them. The germline gives CDR1 SGHAT, CDR2 FQNNGV. The CDR3 loop reads CASSLDGGDGEKLFF. DNA of the CDR3: TGTGCCAGCAGCTTAGATGGGGGGGACGGGGAAAAACTGTTTTTT.

The table lists this clonotype with many counts. The chain couples TRBV20-1 to TRBJ2-1, with D uncertain. Germline V CDR1 and CDR2: DFQATT, SNEGSKA (reference sequence). The CDR3 extends over 12 amino acids. Trimming cost V 3 bases and J 5 bases, with 8 bases left between them. CDR3 protein: CSASYRDNEQFF. CDR3 nucleotide sequence: TGCAGTGCTAGTTATAGGGACAATGAGCAGTTCTTC.

This clonotype showed up many times. The chain recombines TRBV24-1 with TRBJ2-1; D is perhaps TRBD1 or TRBD2 (5 bases each). The ends were cut back, 3 bases at V and 8 bases at J, with 13 bases in the middle. Germline assignment: CDR1 KGHDR and CDR2 SFDVKD. The CDR3 length is 14 residues. CDR3 nucleotide sequence: TGTGCCACCAGTGATGGGACGGCCGCCCATGAGCAGTTCTTC. Protein sequence: CATSDGTAAHEQFF.

Ten or more counts support this clonotype. The chain employs TRBV15 and TRBJ2-3, with D possibly called TRBD1 or TRBD2 (5 bases each). The CDR3 has 17 residues. Germline CDR1 LNHNV, CDR2 YYDKDF (reference sequence). The ends were cut back, 5 bases at V and 3 bases at J, with 21 bases in the middle. This CDR3 is CATSLAGTSDMTDTQYF. DNA for the CDR3: TGTGCCACCAGCTTGGCCGGGACCTCGGACATGACAGATACGCAGTATTTT.

This clonotype was picked up a small number of times. At one boundary the junction diverges from the germline segment, which might be a read error. The gene calls are TRBV19 and TRBJ2-1; the D gene is possibly TRBD2 (6 bases). This CDR3 is built from 16 residues. Germline V gene data show CDR1 as LNHDA and CDR2 as SQIVND (reference sequence). The CDR3 DNA is TGTGCCAGTAATACCCCCGGGACTGGCTCCTACAGTGAGCAGTTCTTC. It is translated as CASNTPGTGSYSEQFF.

There are many counts of this clonotype. The V gene is TRBV29-1, the J gene TRBJ2-1, with 7 positions matching TRBD2. The length of the CDR3 is 14 residues. Germline assignment: CDR1 SQVTM and CDR2 ANQGSEA. J gave up 0 bases and V 5 bases, and 4 bases lay outside the gene matches. This CDR3 reads CSVIRDYSYNEQFF. CDR3 bases: TGCAGCGTTATCCGGGACTACTCCTACAATGAGCAGTTCTTC.

A remark on this clonotype: A much bigger clone sits one base away, suggesting this may be a read error. This chain joins TRBV11-2 and TRBJ2-1, with D perhaps TRBD2 (6 bases). The V gene lost 3 bases and the J gene lost 4 bases, with 13 bases spanning the gap. The germline V gene encodes CDR1 SGHAT and CDR2 FQNNGV. This CDR3 region has 15 residues. The CDR3 protein is CASSLLVAGYNEQFF. CDR3 DNA sequence: TGTGCCAGCAGCTTGTTAGTGGCGGGATACAATGAGCAGTTCTTC.

This clonotype has a count of ten or more. The chain couples TRBV6-4 to TRBJ2-1; TRBD2 matches 12 bases. Germline V gives CDR1 MRHNA, CDR2 SNTAGT. The CDR3 extends over 14 amino acids. J gave up 8 bases and V 6 bases, and 5 bases lay outside the gene matches. CDR3 sequence (DNA): TGTGCCAGCAGCCTAGCGGGAGGGAGGGATGAGCAGTTCTTC. It is translated as CASSLAGGRDEQFF.

Concerning this clonotype itself: This may come from a read error, since a much larger clone is one base off. The CDR3 does not close with the conserved phenylalanine or tryptophan, likely indicating a read error. This chain links TRBV6-1 with TRBJ2-2, with D unresolved. Trimming shortened V by 5 bases and J by 6 bases, and 16 bases separated the two germline ends. The germline V gene has CDR1 MNHNS and CDR2 SASEGT. The CDR3 has 15 amino acids. CDR3 in DNA: TGTGCCAGCAGTTACCTTCAAGGAAGGCCCGGGGAGCTGTTTGTT. This sequence encodes CASSYLQGRPGELFV.

In its sample, this clonotype was seen many times. The CDR3 DNA sequence: TGTGCCAGCGATGGACAGGCAAATGAGCAGTTCTTC. As protein: CASDGQANEQFF. The gene calls are TRBV28 and TRBJ2-1; 7 bases line up with TRBD1. Trimming removed 8 bases from V and 7 bases from J; junction bases left unmatched: 5. The CDR3 is 12 residues long. Germline V gene sequence: CDR1 MDHEN, CDR2 SYDVKM.